This T cell receptor (beta chain) was captured in a study of cytomegalovirus exposure and HLA in healthy donors. Study-wide results and caveats: In a later analysis, CMV-associated beta chains were mostly HLA-associated, it appeared. Researchers reported that a few CMV-associated chains were confirmed in vitro as CMV antigen-specific. In a later analysis, TCR beta V- and J-gene trimming was associated with a missense DCLRE1C variant.

This CDR3 region has 15 residues. In germline, CDR1 is MDHEN, CDR2 SYDVKM. The V end was cut by 7 bases, the J end by 0 bases, with 13 bases between. A word on this clone: No antigen is known for it.

All the people who gave samples were healthy bone marrow donors. 60 Vbeta and 13 Jbeta primers were used in PCR. Sequencing was performed with immunoSEQ multiplex PCR; in TCRdb, only in-frame clones are kept and a portion is missing. The data hold 150,000 to 200,000 clones, with roughly 77% observed a single time. Sequenced input: PBMCs. The source is a woman in her 40s in good health and CMV-seropositive. The chain recombines TRBV28 with TRBJ1-3, with D perhaps TRBD1 (5 bases). CDR3 sequence: CASTPTAFSGNTIYF. CDR3 nucleotide sequence: TGTGCCAGCACCCCGACAGCCTTCTCTGGAAACACCATATATTTT.